The rows below give T cell receptor beta chains drawn from one sample of a study of T cell changes during pregnancy in multiple sclerosis. TCRdb's copy holds only in-frame clones and misses some; the assay was immunoSEQ multiplex PCR. This table has around 13,000 clones, 70% to 90% appearing once. The starting material was CD8+ T cells from peripheral blood mononuclear cells, obtained in the second trimester of pregnancy. The receptor source for this set is a female donor in good health, enrolled as a control in a pregnancy study. The CDR3 runs from the conserved cysteine through the conserved F or W. Each record gives: clone size, V gene, J gene, D gene, CDR3 DNA, CDR3 protein. A D gene is named only where the DNA matches it firmly. Where a row states a size, it is once, few, many or the class of an expanded clone; other rows omit it.

NA	TRBV9	TRBJ2-3	TRBD2	TGTGCCAGCAGCGTAGGGGCTAGCGGGACGTTCACAGATACGCAGTATTTT	CASSVGASGTFTDTQYF
NA	TRBV6-5	TRBJ1-1	NA	TGTGCCAGCAGTTACGTTACCGGAAGCGCTGAAGCTTTCTTT	CASSYVTGSAEAFF
NA	TRBV6-4	TRBJ2-7	NA	TGTGCCAGCAGCTCCGAAACTGGGTTAGAGCGTAGCGAGCAGTACTTC	CASSSETGLERSEQYF
NA	TRBV2	TRBJ1-5	TRBD1	TGTGCCAGCAGCACTCAACTACAGGGGGCGGATAGCAATCAGCCCCAGCATTTT	CASSTQLQGADSNQPQHF
NA	TRBV10-2	TRBJ2-5	TRBD2	TGCGCCAGCAGGTGGGGACTAGCTGCCGGGGAGACCCAGTACTTC	CASRWGLAAGETQYF
NA	TRBV19	TRBJ2-1	TRBD1	TGTGCCACCGACAGGGGAGGATCGGATGAGCAGTTCTTC	CATDRGGSDEQFF
NA	TRBV29-1	TRBJ2-1	TRBD1	TGCAGCGTAGCCGGGACAGGGGGCGCCCACAATGAGCAGTTCTTC	CSVAGTGGAHNEQFF
NA	TRBV2	TRBJ2-3	TRBD2	TGTGCCAGCGAACATAAAGCGGGGGAGGCTGGCACAGATACGCAGTATTTT	CASEHKAGEAGTDTQYF
NA	TRBV19	TRBJ1-1	NA	TGTGCCACCAAGACAGGTGCCACTGAAGCTTTCTTT	CATKTGATEAFF
NA	TRBV13	TRBJ2-3	NA	TGTGCCAGCAGCGAGTGGACAGCAGATACGCAGTATTTT	CASSEWTADTQYF
NA	TRBV6-4	TRBJ2-7	NA	TGTGCCAGCAGTGACGGCAGGATCAATTTTCGGGAGCAGTACTTC	CASSDGRINFREQYF
NA	TRBV11-2	TRBJ2-7	TRBD1	TGTGCCAGCAGCACCGGGACAGGGGGCGACGAGCAGTACTTC	CASSTGTGGDEQYF
NA	TRBV6-1	TRBJ1-2	TRBD1	TGTGCCAGCAGTGAAGGGCCGGAGGCAGGGGGGTTTTGCACCTTC	CASSEGPEAGGFCTF
NA	TRBV27	TRBJ1-2	NA	TGTGCCAGCAGTTTCGGGGGGCACGGCTATGGCTACACCTTC	CASSFGGHGYGYTF
NA	TRBV19	TRBJ2-7	TRBD1	TGTGCCAGTAGTCAGGACAGGGGGCTTCGGTACGAGCAGTACTTC	CASSQDRGLRYEQYF
NA	TRBV19	TRBJ2-7	TRBD2	TGTGCCAGTAGTATAGGAAGCGGGGGGTTCTACGAGCAGTACTTC	CASSIGSGGFYEQYF
once	TRBV19	TRBJ2-5	NA	TGTGCCAGTCCTCCCGGGACCCAGTACTTC	CASPPGTQYF
NA	TRBV6-5	TRBJ2-1	TRBD1	TGTGCCAGCAGTTACGGGACAGGGACGGGAAATGAGCAGTTCTTC	CASSYGTGTGNEQFF
NA	TRBV7-9	TRBJ2-1	TRBD1	TGTGCCAGCACCGGAGGACAGGTTTCCTACAATGAGCAGTTCTTC	CASTGGQVSYNEQFF
NA	TRBV5-6	TRBJ1-5	NA	TGTGCCAGCAGCTACCACACGGCTGGGCGCAATCAGCCCCAGCATTTT	CASSYHTAGRNQPQHF
NA	TRBV27	TRBJ2-1	NA	TGTGCCAGCAGTGGGGGAGGATACAATGAGCAGTTCTTC	CASSGGGYNEQFF
NA	TRBV11-2	TRBJ2-1	TRBD2	TGTGCCAGCAGCTTAGAAGGACTAGCGGGGGATTACAATGAGCAGTTCTTC	CASSLEGLAGDYNEQFF
NA	TRBV7-2	TRBJ1-3	NA	TGTGCCAGCAGCCCATCGGGGTTCCCTGGAAACACCATATATTTT	CASSPSGFPGNTIYF
few	TRBV27	TRBJ2-6	TRBD2	TGTGCCAGCAGTCCAAGGGGACTAGCGGGGGCCTCTGGGGCCAACGTCCTGACTTTC	CASSPRGLAGASGANVLTF
NA	TRBV5-1	TRBJ2-7	TRBD2	TGCGCCAGCAGCGGTAGCGGGGACGAGCAGTACTTC	CASSGSGDEQYF
NA	TRBV7-9	TRBJ2-1	TRBD2	TGTGCCAGCAGCCCTATAGCGGGGGGGCTAAATGAGCAGTTCTTC	CASSPIAGGLNEQFF
NA	TRBV5-4	TRBJ2-5	NA	TGTGCCAGCAGTCCGCGGGACTTGGAGACCCAGTACTTC	CASSPRDLETQYF
NA	TRBV27	TRBJ1-4	NA	TGTGCCAGCAGTTTACCGGTCAGGGCTCGAGAAAAACTGTTTTTT	CASSLPVRAREKLFF
few	TRBV11-2	TRBJ2-7	NA	TGTGCCAGCAGCTTAGGAGGAACAGGCCGGGGGTCATACGAGCAGTACTTC	CASSLGGTGRGSYEQYF
NA	TRBV30	TRBJ2-1	TRBD1	TGTGCCCGGGACAGGGGCACCGATGAGCAGTTCTTC	CARDRGTDEQFF